This T cell receptor beta chain was retrieved from a study of tumor-infiltrating lymphocytes in primary liver carcinoma. Study in general: The five patients, who were men and women, ranged in age from 30 to 69 years. The neoplasms were of stage T1-T3 N0M0, with dimensions of roughly 4.2 to 10 cm across.

Unsorted bulk tissue (roughly 17-33 mg) underwent RNA and DNA co-extraction. Tumor samples were assessed, and every one had over 90% viable tumor cells. The authors made TCR beta cDNA from approximately 490 ng total RNA with a constant-region primer. Three nested multiplex PCR rounds, a slightly modified ARM-PCR method, built the TCR beta libraries. Each CDR3 protein gets one entry after TCRdb re-called the multiplex PCR reads with MiXCR. This table holds 110,000 or so distinct CDR3 sequences, 80% to 85% found once. Remarks on this clonotype: Antigen: not known. At one end, the junction sequence differs from germline, possibly due to a read error.

Findings and caveats of the study: Top clones occupying all five tumor regions numbered only about 7.5-25%.

This sequence was found in a middle-aged man with primary liver carcinoma and hepatitis B virus infection. The specimen sequenced was liver tumor tissue from sampling region 3. Stated subset: tumor region T3, left-lateral pole.

In DNA, the CDR3 is TGTGCCAGCAGTGACTCGAACATCGGAGAGCTATTTTTT. It translates to CASSDSNIGELFF. This sequence joins TRBV6-4 and TRBJ2-2; D not resolved. The CDR3 extends over 13 amino acids. Germline CDR1 and CDR2: MRHNA and SNTAGT.